What follows describes a single T cell receptor (beta chain). This sample stems from a study of T cell changes during pregnancy in multiple sclerosis. Libraries were prepared by immunoSEQ multiplex PCR; TCRdb keeps only in-frame clonotypes and omits some of them. The top ten hold 0.2% to 0.25% of the sample, which has some 87,000 clones, about 92% seen once. V was cut by 6 bases and J by 3 bases, with 14 bases left in between. Germline CDR1 is ENHRY and CDR2 is SYGVKD. CDR3 length: 14 amino acids. The sequences come from CD4+ T cells from peripheral blood mononuclear cells, collected before pregnancy. The sequence was obtained from a female donor with multiple sclerosis, enrolled in a pregnancy study. The chain carries TRBV10-3 and TRBJ1-2, with D possibly being TRBD1 (6 bases). The CDR3, as DNA: TGTGCCATCAGCGATAACAGGGCCCACTATGGCTACACCTTC. It is translated as CAISDNRAHYGYTF.